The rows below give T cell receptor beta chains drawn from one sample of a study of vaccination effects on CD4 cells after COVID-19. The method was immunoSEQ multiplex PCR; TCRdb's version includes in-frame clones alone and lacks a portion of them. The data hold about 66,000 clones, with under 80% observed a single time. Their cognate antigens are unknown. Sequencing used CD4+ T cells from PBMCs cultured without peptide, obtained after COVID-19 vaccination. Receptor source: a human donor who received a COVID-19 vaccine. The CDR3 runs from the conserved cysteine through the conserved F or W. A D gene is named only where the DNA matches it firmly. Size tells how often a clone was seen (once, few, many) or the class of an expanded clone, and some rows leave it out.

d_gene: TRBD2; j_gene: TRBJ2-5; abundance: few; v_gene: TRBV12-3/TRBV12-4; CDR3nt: TGTGCCAGCCTCCGGACTAGCGGGGAGACCCAGTACTTC; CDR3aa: CASLRTSGETQYF
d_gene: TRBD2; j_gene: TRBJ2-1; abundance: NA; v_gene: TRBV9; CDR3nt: TGTGCCAGCAGCGTAATGGGACTGGCGGGGGGTCGGGATGAGCAGTTCTTC; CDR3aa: CASSVMGLAGGRDEQFF
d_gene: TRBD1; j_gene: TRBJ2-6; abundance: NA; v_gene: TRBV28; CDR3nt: TGTGCCAGCAGTCCATTCACAGGGGTAAGCTCTGGGGCCAACGTCCTGACTTTC; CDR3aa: CASSPFTGVSSGANVLTF
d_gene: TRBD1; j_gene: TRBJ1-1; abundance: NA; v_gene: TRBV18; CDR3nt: TGTGCCAGCTCACTGGGGACAGGAGCGGGAGACACTGAAGCTTTCTTT; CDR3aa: CASSLGTGAGDTEAFF
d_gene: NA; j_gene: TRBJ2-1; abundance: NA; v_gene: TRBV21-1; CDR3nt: NA; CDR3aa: CASSKVGGGARVNEQFF
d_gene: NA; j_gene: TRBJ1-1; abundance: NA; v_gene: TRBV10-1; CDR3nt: TGCGCCAGCAGTGAGGACGGGAACACTGAAGCTTTCTTT; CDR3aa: CASSEDGNTEAFF
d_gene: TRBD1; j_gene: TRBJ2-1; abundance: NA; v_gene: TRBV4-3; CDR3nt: TGCGCCAGCAGCCAAGATCCGGTGGGGGCAGGGGGGCAGTTCTTC; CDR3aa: CASSQDPVGAGGQFF
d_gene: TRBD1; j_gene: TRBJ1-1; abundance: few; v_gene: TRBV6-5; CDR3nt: TGTGCCAGCAGTTACCCAGGGGCAGGGGGTTTCACTGAAGCTTTCTTT; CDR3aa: CASSYPGAGGFTEAFF
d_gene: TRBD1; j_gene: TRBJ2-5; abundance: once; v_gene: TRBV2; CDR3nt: TGTGCCAGTGAAGGGGGACAGGGTTCGGAGACCCAGTACTTC; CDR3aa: CASEGGQGSETQYF
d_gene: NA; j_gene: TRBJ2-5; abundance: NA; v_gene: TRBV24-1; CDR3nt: TGTGCCACCAGCGTCGGGACTGCCCAAGAGACCCAGTACTTC; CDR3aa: CATSVGTAQETQYF
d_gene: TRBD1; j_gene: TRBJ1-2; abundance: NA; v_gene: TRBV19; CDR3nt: TGTGCCAGTAGTATAGTGGAGGGGGCGAAGTACGGCTACACCTTC; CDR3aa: CASSIVEGAKYGYTF
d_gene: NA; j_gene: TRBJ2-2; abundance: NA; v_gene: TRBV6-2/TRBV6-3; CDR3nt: TGTGCCAGCAGTTACGGGGGGACCGGGGAGCTGTTTTTT; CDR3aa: CASSYGGTGELFF
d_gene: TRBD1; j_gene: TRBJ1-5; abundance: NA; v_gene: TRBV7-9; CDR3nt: TGTGCCAGCAGCCTGACAGGGGGCAATCAGCCCCAGCATTTT; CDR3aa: CASSLTGGNQPQHF
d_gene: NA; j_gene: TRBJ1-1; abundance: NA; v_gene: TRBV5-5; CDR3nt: TGTGCCAGCAGCTACCTACAGGGTCTTGGGACTGAAGCTTTCTTT; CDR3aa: CASSYLQGLGTEAFF
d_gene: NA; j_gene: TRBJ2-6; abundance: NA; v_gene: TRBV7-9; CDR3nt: TGTGCCAGCAGCCCCACAGTGACCTTCACCTCTGGGGCCAACGTCCTGACTTTC; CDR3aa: CASSPTVTFTSGANVLTF
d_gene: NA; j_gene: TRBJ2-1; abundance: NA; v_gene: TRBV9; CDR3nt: TGTGCCAGCAGCTTACAGGGACGTAACCCATACAATGAGCAGTTCTTC; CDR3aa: CASSLQGRNPYNEQFF
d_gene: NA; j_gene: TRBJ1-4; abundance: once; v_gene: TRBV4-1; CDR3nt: TGCGCCAGCAGCCAAGGGGGGGGAACAACTAATGAAAAACTGTTTTTT; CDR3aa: CASSQGGGTTNEKLFF
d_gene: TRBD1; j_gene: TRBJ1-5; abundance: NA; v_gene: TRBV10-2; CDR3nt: TGCGCCAGCAGGGAGGGACAGGTTAATCAGCCCCAGCATTTT; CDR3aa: CASREGQVNQPQHF
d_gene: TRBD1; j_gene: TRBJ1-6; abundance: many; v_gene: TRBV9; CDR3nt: TGTGCCAGCAGCCTAAAGGGAGGACAGGGAAATTCACCCCTCCACTTT; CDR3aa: CASSLKGGQGNSPLHF
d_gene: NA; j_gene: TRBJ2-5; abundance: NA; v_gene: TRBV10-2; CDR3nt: TGCGCCAGCAGTGAGTCAGGCCGCGGGACCCAGTACTTC; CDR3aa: CASSESGRGTQYF
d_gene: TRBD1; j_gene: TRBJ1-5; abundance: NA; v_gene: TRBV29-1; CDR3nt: TGCAGCGTTGTTACAGGGGGACGCAATCAGCCCCAGCATTTT; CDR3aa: CSVVTGGRNQPQHF
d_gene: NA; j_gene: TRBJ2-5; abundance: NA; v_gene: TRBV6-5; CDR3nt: TGTGCCAGCAGTTACCTTTCCCAGTCCACCCAGTACTTC; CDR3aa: CASSYLSQSTQYF
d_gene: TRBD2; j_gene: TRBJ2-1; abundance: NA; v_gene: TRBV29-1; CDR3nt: TGCAGCGTTGAGACTACCTACACTAGCGGGGGGTTCAATGAGCAGTTCTTC; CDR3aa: CSVETTYTSGGFNEQFF
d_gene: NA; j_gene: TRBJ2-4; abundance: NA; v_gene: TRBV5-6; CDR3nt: TGTGCCAGCAGCTGGCGGGGAGGGGGCAACATTCAGTACTTC; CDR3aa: CASSWRGGGNIQYF
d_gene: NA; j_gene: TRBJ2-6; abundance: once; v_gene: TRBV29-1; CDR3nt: TGCAGCGTTGAAGAAAGGGGCCCCGGTCACATCTCTGGGGCCAACGTCCTGACTTTC; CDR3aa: CSVEERGPGHISGANVLTF
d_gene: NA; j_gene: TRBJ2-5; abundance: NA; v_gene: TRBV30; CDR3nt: TGTGCCTGGAGTCAAACCTCGAGGAGGGAGACCCAGTACTTC; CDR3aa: CAWSQTSRRETQYF
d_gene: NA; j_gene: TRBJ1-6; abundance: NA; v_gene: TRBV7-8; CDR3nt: TGTGCCAGCAGCCTAACGGACAGCGTGCATTCACCCCTCCACTTT; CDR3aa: CASSLTDSVHSPLHF
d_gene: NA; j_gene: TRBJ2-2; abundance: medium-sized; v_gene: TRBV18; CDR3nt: TGTGCCAGCTCACCCCGGGACCCTAGCATTGGGGAGCTGTTTTTT; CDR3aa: CASSPRDPSIGELFF
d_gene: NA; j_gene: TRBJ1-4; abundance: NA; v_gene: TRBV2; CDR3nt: TGTGCCAGCAGTGAAGAGAGGGAAACTAATGAAAAACTGTTTTTT; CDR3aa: CASSEERETNEKLFF
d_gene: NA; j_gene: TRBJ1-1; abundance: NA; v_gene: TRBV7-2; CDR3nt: TGTGCCAGCAGCCTCGGACGGAACACTGAAGCTTTCTTT; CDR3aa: CASSLGRNTEAFF
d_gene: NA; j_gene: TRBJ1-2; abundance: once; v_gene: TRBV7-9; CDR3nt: TGTGCCAGCAGCCCATCACCGGCGTGGGGCTACACCTTC; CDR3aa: CASSPSPAWGYTF
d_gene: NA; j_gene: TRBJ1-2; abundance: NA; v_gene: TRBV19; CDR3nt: TGTGCCAGTAAACAGTCCGGGTCCAGCTATGGCTACACCTTC; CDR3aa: CASKQSGSSYGYTF
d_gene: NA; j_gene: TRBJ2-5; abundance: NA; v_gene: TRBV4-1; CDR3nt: TGCGCCAGCAGCCAAGTCGAGGGAGTTCGAGAGACCCAGTACTTC; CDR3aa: CASSQVEGVRETQYF
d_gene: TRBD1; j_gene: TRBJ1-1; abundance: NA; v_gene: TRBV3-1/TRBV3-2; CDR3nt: TGTGCCAGCAGCCAAGGGACAGGCTGGAACGCTGAAGCTTTCTTT; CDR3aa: CASSQGTGWNAEAFF
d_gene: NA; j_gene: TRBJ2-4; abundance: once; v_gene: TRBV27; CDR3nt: TGTGCCAGCGGCCAGGGACGCTGGGCCAAAAACATTCAGTACTTC; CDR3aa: CASGQGRWAKNIQYF
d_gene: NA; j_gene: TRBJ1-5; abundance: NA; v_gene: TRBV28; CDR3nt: TGTGCCAGTTTAAAGTCGCCAGGGGCCCGCAATCAGCCCCAGCATTTT; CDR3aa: CASLKSPGARNQPQHF
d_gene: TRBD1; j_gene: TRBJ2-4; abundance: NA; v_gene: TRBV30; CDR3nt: TGTGCCTGGAGTCTGGGGACAGGGAAAAACATTCAGTACTTC; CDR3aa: CAWSLGTGKNIQYF
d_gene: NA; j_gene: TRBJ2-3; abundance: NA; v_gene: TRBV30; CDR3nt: TGTGCCTGGAACCAAGGGGTGAGAGATACGCAGTATTTT; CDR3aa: CAWNQGVRDTQYF
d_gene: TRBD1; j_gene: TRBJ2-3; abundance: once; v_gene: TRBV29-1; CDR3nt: TGCAGCGGGGGACAGAACCAAGATACGCAGTATTTT; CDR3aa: CSGGQNQDTQYF
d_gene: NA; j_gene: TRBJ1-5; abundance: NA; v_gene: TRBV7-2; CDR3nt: TGTGCCAGCAGCTTAGATAGCAATCAGCCCCAGCATTTT; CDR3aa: CASSLDSNQPQHF
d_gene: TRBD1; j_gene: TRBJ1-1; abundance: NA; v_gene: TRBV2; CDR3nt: TGTGCCAGCAGCATTATCCCCCTGGGACAGACAGAGAACACTGAAGCTTTCTTT; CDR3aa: CASSIIPLGQTENTEAFF